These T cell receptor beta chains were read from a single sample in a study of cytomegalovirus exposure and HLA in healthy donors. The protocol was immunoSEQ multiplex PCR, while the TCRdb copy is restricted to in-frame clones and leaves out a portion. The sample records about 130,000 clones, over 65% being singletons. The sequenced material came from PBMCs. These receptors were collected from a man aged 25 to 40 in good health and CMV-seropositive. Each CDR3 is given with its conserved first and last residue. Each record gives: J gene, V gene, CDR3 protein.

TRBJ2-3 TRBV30 CAWSRGSRSTDTQYF
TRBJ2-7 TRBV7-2 CASMTSGRTGEQYF
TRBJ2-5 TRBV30 CAWSGALANQETQYF
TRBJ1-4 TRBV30 CAWTAGGAGEKLFF
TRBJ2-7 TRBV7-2 CASSLGAGGFYEQYF
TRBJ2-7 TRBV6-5 CASSPWLHSYEQYF
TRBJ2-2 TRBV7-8 CASSATRRLAGELPTGELFF
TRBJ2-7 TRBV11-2 CASSLAAGRTYEQYF
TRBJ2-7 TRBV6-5 CASSYSSGQLYEQYF
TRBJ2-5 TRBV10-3 CAISGTGEQETQYF
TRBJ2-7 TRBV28 CASRPTGLYEQYF
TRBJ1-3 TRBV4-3 CASSQGRVSGNTIYF
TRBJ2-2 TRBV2 CASSSGGSGPELFF
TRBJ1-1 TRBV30 CACSRGMNTEAFF
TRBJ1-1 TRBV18 CASSPFSRENTEAFF
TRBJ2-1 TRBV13 CASSFPEGEQFF
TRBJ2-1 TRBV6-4 CASSDNRNEQFF
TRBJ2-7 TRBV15 CATSRDWGSHEQYF
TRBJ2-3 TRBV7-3 CASSTQGSLTDTQYF
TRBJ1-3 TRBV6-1 CASPEGANSGNTIYF
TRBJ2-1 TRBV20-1 CSANWNEQFF
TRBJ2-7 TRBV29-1 CSVGGSIGYEQYF
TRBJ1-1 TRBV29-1 CSVMQGLRNTEAFF
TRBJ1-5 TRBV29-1 CSVGQGGNQPQHF
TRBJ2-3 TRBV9 CASSAQGRENTQYF
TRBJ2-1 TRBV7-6 CASSLVRGTRHNEQFF
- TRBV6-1 CASRGQAFPYEQYF
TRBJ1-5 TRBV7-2 CASSLADGTGDQPQHF
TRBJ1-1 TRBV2 CASTSRITILTEAFF
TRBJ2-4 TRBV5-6 CASSWGTTKNIQYF
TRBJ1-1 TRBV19 CASAGTGNVWTEAFF
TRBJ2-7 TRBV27 CASSSRQGDTYEQYF
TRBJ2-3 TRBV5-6 CASSLGQTLTDTQYF
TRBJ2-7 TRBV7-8 CASSLELAGGSYEQYF
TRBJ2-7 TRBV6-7 CAGSYSRSLGLAGSYEQYF
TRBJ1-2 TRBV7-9 CASSLVGTDGYTF
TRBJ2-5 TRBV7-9 CASIRAGEETQYF
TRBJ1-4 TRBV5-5 CASSWAGDEKLFF
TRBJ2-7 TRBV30 CAWSVGAGVSEQYF
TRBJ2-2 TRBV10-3 CAIKGQGTGELFF
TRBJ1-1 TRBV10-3 CAITQQEGAEAFF
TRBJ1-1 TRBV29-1 CSVESRLGHTEAFF
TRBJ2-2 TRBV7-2 CASSLRTSGNANTGELFF
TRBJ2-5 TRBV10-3 CAISEYSGTSGSTETQYF
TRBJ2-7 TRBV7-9 CASSVPVGFEQYF
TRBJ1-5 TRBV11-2 CASSPDRVQPQHF
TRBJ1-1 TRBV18 CASSPFDTMNTEAFF
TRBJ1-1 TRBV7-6 CASSLDEWGENNTEAFF
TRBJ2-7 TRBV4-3 CASSQEDRQGRAMDEQYF
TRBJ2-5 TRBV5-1 CASSLALAGGDEDRTQYF
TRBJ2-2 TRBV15 CATSNDRNTGELFF
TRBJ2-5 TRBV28 CASSKDISQRAQETQYF